Below, 27 T cell receptor beta chains from the same sample are listed, as sequenced in a study of T-cell reconstitution after alpha-beta-depleted transplantation in children. Unique molecular identifiers were built into the TCRbeta library. Each CDR3 protein is one row after TCRdb ran MiXCR on the PCR reads. Among around 300,000 distinct CDR3 sequences listed, around 20% were seen once. The sequences come from PBMCs, mostly from graft donor cells, collected 180 days after TCRalphabeta/CD19-depleted stem cell transplant. All receptors derive from a male patient younger than 18 who had a stem cell transplant for acute lymphoblastic leukemia, so the T cells may come from the graft donor.

Here the CDR3 reads CASSLAGLGSGELFF. The CDR3 DNA reads TGCGCCAGCAGCTTGGCGGGCCTAGGGTCCGGGGAGCTGTTTTTT. The chain couples TRBV5-1 to TRBJ2-2; the D is unclear. CDR1 is SGHRS, CDR2 YFSETQ, per germline. The CDR3 is made up of 15 amino acids. The V and J ends lost 0 bases and 6 bases respectively, with 12 bases between them.

The chain combines TRBV20-1 with TRBJ1-6, with TRBD1 matching 9 bases. The CDR3 is 19 amino acids. In germline, CDR1 is DFQATT, CDR2 SNEGSKA (reference sequence). J was trimmed by 4 bases and V by 0 bases; bases with no gene match: 13. CDR3 region: CSARDEGTGRIIYNSPLHF. The CDR3 DNA reads TGCAGTGCTAGAGATGAGGGGACAGGGCGAATTATATATAATTCACCCCTCCACTTT.

The rearrangement joins TRBV7-6 to TRBJ1-2; TRBD1 agrees at 7 bases. The germline V gene encodes CDR1 SGHVS and CDR2 FNYEAQ. The CDR3 runs to 14 residues. V was pared by 1 base and J by 8 bases, with 7 bases of the junction left unmatched. CDR3 nucleotides: TGTGCCAGCAGCTTAGAGGCAGGGGGGAAAGGCTACACCTTC. Translated: CASSLEAGGKGYTF.

V and J are TRBV15 and TRBJ2-1, with D perhaps matching TRBD2 (6 bases). V lost 6 bases to trimming and J lost 3 bases, with 12 bases between them. This CDR3 contains 14 residues. Per germline, CDR1 LNHNV and CDR2 YYDKDF (reference sequence). Here the CDR3 reads CATRDREIYNEQFF. The CDR3, as DNA: TGTGCCACCAGAGACCGGGAGATCTACAATGAGCAGTTCTTC.

There are a few counts of this clonotype. This rearrangement joins TRBV20-1 to TRBJ1-6; TRBD1 aligns across 10 bases. From germline, CDR1 is DFQATT and CDR2 SNEGSKA (reference sequence). With 2 bases clipped from V and 9 bases from J, the junction kept 7 bases outside the gene matches. This CDR3 is 15 amino acids long. CDR3 region: CSARRMTGGFSPLHF. The CDR3 nucleotides read TGCAGTGCTAGAAGGATGACAGGGGGCTTTTCACCCCTCCACTTT.

This clonotype has just a few counts. The V gene is TRBV14, the J gene TRBJ1-3; D is unclear. From germline, CDR1 is SGHDN and CDR2 FVKESK. The germline V and J ends were trimmed by 5 bases and 9 bases, with 8 bases remaining between them. The CDR3 consists of 11 residues. The CDR3 nucleotides are TGTGCCAGCAGCGACCGGAGCACCATATATTTT. It codes for CASSDRSTIYF. Full variable domain (remainder filled in from reference TRBV14 and TRBJ1-3): EAGVTQFPSHSVIEKGQTVTLRCDPISGHDNLYWYRRVMGKEIKFLLHFVKESKQDESGMPNNRFLAERTGGTYSTLKVQPAELEDSGVYFCASSDRSTIYFGEGSWLTVV.

The chain couples TRBV20-1 to TRBJ2-4; 7 bases map to TRBD2. The CDR3 is 15 amino acids. The trim removed 0 bases at V and 9 bases at J, leaving 11 bases unmatched. The germline V gene has CDR1 DFQATT and CDR2 SNEGSKA (reference sequence). CDR3 protein: CSARDLGGVGGIQYF. The CDR3 nucleotides are TGCAGTGCTAGAGATCTGGGGGGGGTGGGGGGCATTCAGTACTTC.

The J gene is TRBJ2-1, the V gene TRBV4-1; no reliable D call. Deletions cut 8 bases from V and 2 bases from J, with 10 bases between. The CDR3 has 13 residues. Germline CDR1 MGHRA, CDR2 YSYEKL. The CDR3 reads CASADRAYNEQFF. The DNA of the CDR3 is TGCGCCAGCGCGGACCGCGCCTACAATGAGCAGTTCTTC.

This CDR3 reads CASSFASGLPYEQYF. The CDR3 nucleotides are TGTGCCAGCAGTTTCGCTAGCGGTCTTCCCTACGAGCAGTACTTC. The rearrangement joins TRBV27 to TRBJ2-7, with 7 positions matching TRBD2. The germline V gene encodes CDR1 MNHEY and CDR2 SMNVEV (reference sequence). CDR3 length: 15 residues. J was trimmed by 2 bases and V by 3 bases; bases with no gene match: 7.

This clonotype was seen only a few times. The chain couples TRBV5-1 to TRBJ1-1; 7 bases are a match to TRBD1. The CDR3 runs 15 residues. V lost 0 bases, J lost 6 bases, and 8 bases stayed unmatched. Germline CDR1 is SGHRS and CDR2 is YFSETQ. CDR3 DNA: TGCGCCAGCAGCTTGGTCCCGGGACAGCCCTCTGAAGCTTTCTTT. This codes for CASSLVPGQPSEAFF.

This chain joins TRBV15 and TRBJ2-6; a weak D match, TRBD2 (5 bases). Germline V gene data show CDR1 as LNHNV and CDR2 as YYDKDF (reference sequence). CDR3 size: 19 residues. The V gene lost 0 bases and the J gene lost 0 bases, with 15 bases spanning the gap. CDR3: CATSRDREPGFSGANVLTF. The CDR3 region has the DNA TGTGCCACCAGCAGAGATCGGGAACCGGGATTCTCTGGGGCCAACGTCCTGACTTTC.

The J gene is TRBJ2-3, the V gene TRBV12-3 or TRBV12-4, with TRBD1 matching over 7 bases. CDR3 length equals 16 residues. V shed 6 bases and J 0 bases; nucleotides not matched to a gene: 9. The CDR3 DNA follows: TGTGCCAGCAGCCCTTCATACAGGGGTAGCACAGATACGCAGTATTTT. This gives the protein CASSPSYRGSTDTQYF.

The chain employs TRBV27 and TRBJ1-2; no reliable D call. CDR3 length equals 13 residues. V was trimmed by 5 bases and J by 8 bases, leaving 15 bases between them. Germline V gives CDR1 MNHEY, CDR2 SMNVEV (reference sequence). CDR3 in amino acids: CASSLNEALGYTF. CDR3 in DNA: TGTGCCAGCAGTCTTAACGAGGCCCTGGGCTACACCTTC.

This clonotype was counted only a few times. The chain couples TRBV13 to TRBJ1-2, with unresolved D. The V end was cut by 3 bases, the J end by 4 bases, with 9 bases between. The CDR3 is 13 residues long. The germline V gene has CDR1 PRHDT and CDR2 FYEKMQ (reference sequence). CDR3 nucleotide sequence: TGTGCCAGCAGCTTGTTCCGGGCCTATGGCTACACCTTC. Translating it yields CASSLFRAYGYTF.

This clonotype was found a few times. V and J are TRBV27 and TRBJ1-2; the D gene is possibly TRBD1 (6 bases). This CDR3 region has 15 residues. The germline V gene encodes CDR1 MNHEY and CDR2 SMNVEV (reference sequence). The V gene lost 3 bases and the J gene lost 6 bases, with 17 bases spanning the gap. CDR3 nucleotide sequence: TGTGCCAGCAGTTTGTCTGGGGGGCTTAGGAATGGCTACACCTTC. Protein sequence: CASSLSGGLRNGYTF.

V is TRBV29-1 and J is TRBJ1-1, with a weak D call TRBD1 (5 bases). The CDR3 is 17 residues long. V lost 0 bases to trimming and J lost 2 bases, with 19 bases between them. Germline V lookup: CDR1 SQVTM, CDR2 ANQGSEA. CDR3 nucleotide sequence: TGCAGCGTTGAAGATCACCGGGGCCTTTCTCTCAACACTGAAGCTTTCTTT. Encoded protein: CSVEDHRGLSLNTEAFF.

The CDR3 sequence: CASSPQEGGQFF. CDR3 DNA sequence: TGTGCCAGCAGCCCTCAGGAGGGAGGGCAGTTCTTC. The J gene is TRBJ2-1, the V gene TRBV9; D is perhaps TRBD2 (6 bases). Trimming stripped 4 bases from V and 12 bases from J, with 14 bases between. The germline gives CDR1 SGDLS, CDR2 YYNGEE. The CDR3 has 12 amino acids.

This clonotype appeared a few times. The rearrangement links TRBV5-1 to TRBJ1-4, with no clear D. Trimming removed 0 bases at V and 7 bases at J, with 10 bases between. Germline lookup yields CDR1 SGHRS and CDR2 YFSETQ. The CDR3 spans 14 residues. The CDR3 sequence: CASSLVAASEKLFF. In nucleotides, the CDR3 is TGCGCCAGCAGCTTGGTAGCAGCCAGTGAAAAACTGTTTTTT. The full variable domain, its missing parts supplied by reference TRBV5-1 and TRBJ1-4, is KAGVTQTPRYLIKTRGQQVTLSCSPISGHRSVSWYQQTPGQGLQFLFEYFSETQRNKGNFPGRFSGRQFSNSRSEMNVSTLELGDSALYLCASSLVAASEKLFFGSGTQLSVL.

This sequence joins TRBV9 and TRBJ2-2, with D tentatively TRBD1 (5 bases). V lost 2 bases and J lost 2, with 10 bases in between. The germline gives CDR1 SGDLS, CDR2 YYNGEE. This CDR3 region has 15 residues. The CDR3 loop reads CASSVWTTNTGELFF. In DNA, the CDR3 is TGTGCCAGCAGCGTTTGGACAACTAACACCGGGGAGCTGTTTTTT.

The gene calls are TRBV20-1 and TRBJ1-1; D perhaps matches TRBD1 (5 bases). The CDR3 sequence is 14 residues long. Germline CDR1 reads DFQATT; CDR2 reads SNEGSKA (reference sequence). V shed 2 bases and J shed 4 bases, with 14 bases lying between them. The CDR3 protein is CSARLEGPSTEAFF. CDR3 coding DNA: TGCAGTGCTAGATTAGAGGGGCCGTCCACTGAAGCTTTCTTT.

The chain combines TRBV7-9 with TRBJ2-7; no clear D. The V gene's germline CDR1 is SEHNR and CDR2 FQNEAQ (reference sequence). The CDR3 is 11 residues long. V lost 4 bases, J lost 4 bases, and 5 bases lay in between. The CDR3 region is CASSSQYEQYF. The CDR3 DNA reads TGTGCCAGCAGCTCCCAATACGAGCAGTACTTC.

This clonotype has only a few counts. The chain carries TRBV27 and TRBJ2-7, with 8 bases that match TRBD1. The V gene's germline CDR1 is MNHEY and CDR2 SMNVEV (reference sequence). The CDR3 length is 15 residues. The trim removed 5 bases at V and 2 bases at J, leaving 8 bases unmatched. The CDR3 DNA is TGTGCCAGCAGTCTCTCCTGGACAGGGACCTACGAGCAGTACTTC. Its translation: CASSLSWTGTYEQYF.

This clonotype came up a few times. This chain connects TRBV29-1 to TRBJ2-2; unclear D gene. Germline V lookup: CDR1 SQVTM, CDR2 ANQGSEA. The V and J ends lost 3 bases and 7 bases respectively, with 12 bases between them. There are 13 residues in the CDR3. The CDR3 DNA follows: TGCAGCGTTGATGATGTCAGAGACGGGGAGCTGTTTTTT. Its translation is CSVDDVRDGELFF.

The sample holds a few counts of this clonotype. The chain couples TRBV5-4 to TRBJ2-2; D is undetermined. The length of the CDR3 is 17 residues. Germline CDR1 SGHNT, CDR2 YYREEE (reference sequence). Trimming shortened V by 0 bases and J by 5 bases, and 17 bases separated the two germline ends. The CDR3 DNA reads as TGTGCCAGCAGCTTGGTAGAGATCTGGACGAGAACCGGGGAGCTGTTTTTT. Amino acid sequence: CASSLVEIWTRTGELFF.

There are a few counts of this clonotype. V usage is TRBV29-1 and J usage is TRBJ2-7, with TRBD1 matching over 12 bases. The CDR3 is made up of 14 amino acids. The trim removed 7 bases at V and 4 bases at J, leaving 8 bases unmatched. The V gene's germline CDR1 is SQVTM and CDR2 ANQGSEA. The CDR3 nucleotides are TGCAGCGCCGGGACAGGGGGCCTCAGGTACGAGCAGTACTTC. Translated: CSAGTGGLRYEQYF.

A few counts support this clonotype. This rearrangement joins TRBV27 to TRBJ2-6, with TRBD1 as a possible D gene (6 bases). Trimming removed 7 bases at V and 6 bases at J, with 10 bases between. This CDR3 region has 13 residues. Looked up from germline, CDR1 is MNHEY and CDR2 is SMNVEV (reference sequence). CDR3 region: CASTSGQANVLTF. The DNA of the CDR3 is TGTGCCAGCACCTCGGGACAGGCCAACGTCCTGACTTTC.

The J gene is TRBJ2-5, the V gene TRBV18, with TRBD1 matching over 10 bases. This CDR3 has 16 residues. Germline-derived CDR1 and CDR2 are KGHSH and LQKENI. Unmatched junction bases numbered 7, after V lost 4 bases and J lost 2 bases. CDR3 sequence (DNA): TGTGCCAGCTCACTTAGAGGGACAGGGGATCAAGAGACCCAGTACTTC. It is translated as CASSLRGTGDQETQYF.